This record covers a single T cell receptor beta chain. What it recognizes is unknown. The assay was immunoSEQ multiplex PCR, and TCRdb's table has in-frame clones only and misses some. The sample includes under 70,000 clones, approximately 88% of them seen just once. Trimming pared 3 bases from V and 3 bases from J, leaving 13 bases between. This CDR3 is 14 amino acids long. Germline-derived CDR1 and CDR2 are SGHDT and YYEEEE. After autologous stem cell transplantation all patients relapsed, and prior brentuximab vedotin exposure differed between cohorts. The entry originates in a study of PD-1 blockade in classical Hodgkin lymphoma. Study conclusions and caveats: A significant rise in TCR diversity was seen by C4D1 for CD4+ cells but not for CD8+ cells.

This clonotype was sampled from a human donor with classical Hodgkin lymphoma. The input for sequencing was peripheral blood mononuclear cells (PBMCs), taken at baseline. V and J are TRBV5-6 and TRBJ2-7; the D gene is possibly TRBD1 (5 bases). The CDR3 nucleotides read TGTGCCAGCAGCTCGGGCCTCGGACACTACGAGCAGTACTTC. Its translation is CASSSGLGHYEQYF.